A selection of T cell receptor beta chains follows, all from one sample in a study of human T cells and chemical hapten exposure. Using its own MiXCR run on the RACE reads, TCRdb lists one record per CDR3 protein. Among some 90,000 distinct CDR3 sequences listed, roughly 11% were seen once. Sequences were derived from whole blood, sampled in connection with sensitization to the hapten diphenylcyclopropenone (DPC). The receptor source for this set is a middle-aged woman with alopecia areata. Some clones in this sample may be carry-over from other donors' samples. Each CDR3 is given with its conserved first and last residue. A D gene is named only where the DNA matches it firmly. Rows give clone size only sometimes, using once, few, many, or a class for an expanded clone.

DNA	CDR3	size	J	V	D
TGTGCCAGCAGCCAAGATCCTGGCATTCAGGGCTACAATGAGCAGTTCTTC	CASSQDPGIQGYNEQFF	-	TRBJ2-1	TRBV4-2	-
TGCAGTGCTAGAGTCGGGGGTTTAGAGACCCAGTACTTC	CSARVGGLETQYF	few	TRBJ2-5	TRBV20-1	-
TGTGCCAGCAGCTTAATGGGGCTAGCGGGTTATGAGCAGTTCTTC	CASSLMGLAGYEQFF	many	TRBJ2-1	TRBV7-2	TRBD2
TGTGCCTGGAGCTCCAGGGGGTCGCTTCGTGGCTACACCTTC	CAWSSRGSLRGYTF	-	TRBJ1-2	TRBV30	TRBD1
TGTGCCAGCAGCCAAGGAAGGCGCCTTACCGAAGCTTTCTTT	CASSQGRRLTEAFF	many	TRBJ1-1	TRBV14	-
TGTGCCAGCAGCCAAGTATCAGTGGTGAACATTCAGTACTTC	CASSQVSVVNIQYF	few	TRBJ2-4	TRBV14	-
TGTGCCAGCTCACCACGTCGGGGGGGCTATGGCTACACCTTC	CASSPRRGGYGYTF	-	TRBJ1-2	TRBV18	-
TGTGCCAGCACCACCAATTCACCCCTCCACTTT	CASTTNSPLHF	many	TRBJ1-6	TRBV6-6	-
TGTGCCAGCAGAAACACCCGCTCTGGAAACACCATATATTTT	CASRNTRSGNTIYF	many	TRBJ1-3	TRBV6-5	-
TGCGCCAGCAGTCAACGGACAGGGAACACTGAAGCTTTCTTT	CASSQRTGNTEAFF	many	TRBJ1-1	TRBV23-1	TRBD1
TGTGCCAGCAGCGTAGGACTAGCGGAAACAGATACGCAGTATTTT	CASSVGLAETDTQYF	-	TRBJ2-3	TRBV9	TRBD2
TGTGCCAGCAGCTTGCCAGGGGAACGTGTGTGGAGAGCTGAAGCTTTCTTT	CASSLPGERVWRAEAFF	many	TRBJ1-1	TRBV7-2	-
TGCAGTGCCCGGGGACTAGCGGGAGGAGAGCAGTACTTC	CSARGLAGGEQYF	few	TRBJ2-7	TRBV20-1	TRBD2
TGTGCCAGCAAGGGGCAGGGGAAGAACACCGGGGAGCTGTTTTTT	CASKGQGKNTGELFF	few	TRBJ2-2	TRBV6-2/TRBV6-3	-
TGTGCCAGCAGCATTAGCGGGAGTCCCTACAATGAGCAGTTCTTC	CASSISGSPYNEQFF	few	TRBJ2-1	TRBV7-2	TRBD2
TGTGCCAGCAGCTTCGGACACAACACAGATACGCAGTATTTT	CASSFGHNTDTQYF	-	TRBJ2-3	TRBV7-3	-
TGTGCCACTTACGACAGTCGCCGCTCCTACGAGCAGTACTTC	CATYDSRRSYEQYF	few	TRBJ2-7	TRBV15	-